A selection of T cell receptor beta chains follows, all from one sample in a study of T cell clones after liver transplantation. Profiled with immunoSEQ multiplex PCR; TCRdb holds only in-frame clones, not every one. The sample records tens of thousands of clones, 65% to 75% being singletons. The starting material was CD4+ T cells from blood, obtained before liver transplant. The receptor set was obtained from a human donor who received a liver transplant. The CDR3 runs from the conserved cysteine through the conserved F or W. Each record gives: V gene, J gene, CDR3 protein.

v_gene: TRBV2; j_gene: TRBJ2-5; CDR3aa: CASSRDRGRKTQYF
v_gene: TRBV18; j_gene: TRBJ1-2; CDR3aa: CASSAGGRGYTF
v_gene: TRBV4-1; j_gene: TRBJ2-1; CDR3aa: CASSQAGGPYNEQFF
v_gene: TRBV14; j_gene: TRBJ2-5; CDR3aa: CASSQNRGETQYF
v_gene: TRBV2; j_gene: TRBJ1-2; CDR3aa: CASSVSSYGYTF
v_gene: TRBV6-1; j_gene: TRBJ1-6; CDR3aa: CASSEKWGGLRGSPLHF
v_gene: TRBV4-1; j_gene: TRBJ2-7; CDR3aa: CASSRVAGFEQYF
v_gene: TRBV7-9; j_gene: TRBJ1-1; CDR3aa: CASSLSLSTEAFF
v_gene: TRBV5-1; j_gene: TRBJ2-5; CDR3aa: CASSEPRTGGLETQYF
v_gene: TRBV2; j_gene: TRBJ1-1; CDR3aa: CASSSGTGYTEAFF
v_gene: TRBV4-2; j_gene: TRBJ1-6; CDR3aa: CASSQEVRGSNSPLHF
v_gene: TRBV10-3; j_gene: TRBJ2-7; CDR3aa: CAIGTTVYEQYF
v_gene: TRBV28; j_gene: TRBJ1-2; CDR3aa: CASGPGKGVYGYTF
v_gene: TRBV29-1; j_gene: TRBJ2-3; CDR3aa: CSVGEGLGDTDTQYF
v_gene: TRBV6-5; j_gene: TRBJ2-4; CDR3aa: CASSSWTGIAKNIQYF
v_gene: TRBV29-1; j_gene: TRBJ2-7; CDR3aa: CSVELATYEQYF
v_gene: TRBV2; j_gene: TRBJ1-2; CDR3aa: CASEEGEHYGYTF
v_gene: TRBV12-5; j_gene: TRBJ1-2; CDR3aa: CASGGQGYGYTF
v_gene: TRBV6-5; j_gene: TRBJ2-7; CDR3aa: CASSRPTGEQYF
v_gene: TRBV18; j_gene: TRBJ1-6; CDR3aa: CASSNGQGRSPLHF
v_gene: TRBV19; j_gene: TRBJ1-4; CDR3aa: CASKFPGGPNEKLFF
v_gene: TRBV6-4; j_gene: TRBJ2-7; CDR3aa: CASSDSGLSYEQYF
v_gene: TRBV28; j_gene: TRBJ2-5; CDR3aa: CASRLGQETQYF
v_gene: TRBV30; j_gene: TRBJ2-5; CDR3aa: CACRDRGWETQYF
v_gene: TRBV29-1; j_gene: TRBJ2-6; CDR3aa: CSVVDSGANVLTF
v_gene: TRBV4-2; j_gene: TRBJ1-3; CDR3aa: CASSQSVQGAQGNTIYF
v_gene: TRBV30; j_gene: TRBJ2-3; CDR3aa: CAWKGDGGLDTQYF
v_gene: TRBV4-1; j_gene: TRBJ2-6; CDR3aa: CASRPGQGATGANVLTF
v_gene: TRBV27; j_gene: TRBJ1-6; CDR3aa: CASSWGVVFSPLHF
v_gene: TRBV10-3; j_gene: TRBJ1-1; CDR3aa: CAISEATGLGEAFF
v_gene: TRBV30; j_gene: TRBJ1-3; CDR3aa: CAWTDRGPRNTIYF
v_gene: TRBV5-4; j_gene: TRBJ1-2; CDR3aa: CASSVTGFYGYTF
v_gene: TRBV10-1; j_gene: TRBJ1-4; CDR3aa: CASSESGREKLFF
v_gene: TRBV5-4; j_gene: TRBJ2-2; CDR3aa: CASSLYDRDTGELFF
v_gene: TRBV7-3; j_gene: TRBJ2-1; CDR3aa: CASSLPGQGFNEQFF
v_gene: TRBV6-1; j_gene: TRBJ2-5; CDR3aa: CASSGRGTNQETQYF
v_gene: TRBV2; j_gene: TRBJ1-2; CDR3aa: CASSGTAIFGYGYTF
v_gene: TRBV10-3; j_gene: TRBJ1-2; CDR3aa: CASEGGGRGYTF
v_gene: TRBV27; j_gene: TRBJ1-6; CDR3aa: CASSNREGNSPLHF
v_gene: TRBV2; j_gene: TRBJ1-6; CDR3aa: CASRIQVYNSPLHF
v_gene: TRBV5-4; j_gene: TRBJ2-3; CDR3aa: CASSWASGVYTDTQYF
v_gene: TRBV18; j_gene: TRBJ1-5; CDR3aa: CASSPQSTYSNQPQHF
v_gene: TRBV18; j_gene: TRBJ1-5; CDR3aa: CASSPSGQGDQPQHF